Sequencing of this TCR beta chain was carried out in a study of T cells in localized non-small cell lung cancer. General study results and limits: It remains possible that heterogeneity exists, since only one tumor region was sequenced.

Assay used: immunoSEQ multiplex PCR; TCRdb lists only in-frame clones, some missing. The profile shows more than 15,000 clones, more than 75% of them singletons. There are 15 residues in the CDR3. CDR1 SGHTA and CDR2 FQGNSA come from the germline V gene. With V trimmed by 1 base and J by 8 bases, 3 bases remained unmatched. To note about this clone: Its cognate antigen is unknown. A read error is likely here: a far larger clone is one base away. The same CDR3 is also encoded by other DNA sequences in this sample.

The TCR sequence derives from a male donor aged 60 or over with stage I lung adenocarcinoma. The source was peripheral blood, collected before any cancer treatment. The rearrangement uses TRBV7-2 and TRBJ1-6, with 9 positions matching TRBD1. The CDR3 nucleotides are TGTGCCAGCAGCTTAGGGACAGGGGCCTATTCACCCCTCCACTTT. This sequence encodes CASSLGTGAYSPLHF.